What follows are 16 T cell receptor beta chains derived from one specimen sequenced in a study of PD-L1 blockade in urothelial cancer. TCRdb's table, derived via immunoSEQ multiplex PCR, lists solely in-frame clones and lacks some. Altogether tens of thousands of clones are present, almost 85% being singletons, with the ten largest covering 4% to 5.5%. Source: PBMCs, taken around atezolizumab (anti-PD-L1) treatment. These receptor sequences come from a man between 65 and 80 years old with urothelial cancer.

This clone was counted between two and nine times. CDR3 nucleotides: TGTGCCAGCAGTCCCCTCGGACAGGGGGCTGAAGCTTTCTTT. Its translation: CASSPLGQGAEAFF. The rearrangement uses TRBV2 and TRBJ1-1; 10 nucleotides match TRBD1. The CDR3 totals 14 residues. CDR1 is SNHLY and CDR2 is FYNNEI in the germline V gene. Trimming cost V 5 bases and J 6 bases; bases outside gene matches: 6.

V is TRBV18 and J is TRBJ1-1; TRBD1 matches at 8 bases. CDR3 length equals 15 residues. Germline V gene sequence: CDR1 KGHSH, CDR2 LQKENI. Trimming took 3 bases from V and 2 from J; bases not matched to a gene: 5. CDR3 sequence: CASSPLGQANTEAFF. The CDR3 DNA sequence: TGTGCCAGCTCACCGCTGGGACAGGCTAACACTGAAGCTTTCTTT. Based on the CDR3 plus reference TRBV18 and TRBJ1-1, the full variable domain is NAGVMQNPRHLVRRRGQEARLRCSPMKGHSHVYWYRQLPEEGLKFMVYLQKENIIDESGMPKERFSAEFPKEGPSILRIQQVVRGDSAAYFCASSPLGQANTEAFFGQGTRLTVV.

This sequence joins TRBV2 and TRBJ2-7, with 7 bases matching TRBD1. V shed 1 base, J shed 2 bases, and the junction held 5 bases outside the gene matches. Looked up from germline, CDR1 is SNHLY and CDR2 is FYNNEI. This CDR3 spans 15 amino acids. The DNA of the CDR3 is TGTGCCAGCAGTGAAGATGACAGGGCCGCCTACGAGCAGTACTTC. It translates to CASSEDDRAAYEQYF.

This clone was recorded once. The chain uses TRBV10-1 and TRBJ1-1, with D unclear. The CDR3 consists of 13 residues. The germline V gene encodes CDR1 WNHNN and CDR2 SYGVQD (reference sequence). V gave up 6 bases and J gave up 1 base, with 9 bases separating them. This chain's CDR3 is CASSPVRNTEAFF. The CDR3 DNA follows: TGCGCCAGCAGCCCCGTGAGGAACACTGAAGCTTTCTTT.

This chain joins TRBV5-1 and TRBJ2-1; D gene uncertain. The CDR3 sequence is 13 residues long. V was clipped by 0 bases and J by 14 bases, with 15 bases between them. The germline V gene encodes CDR1 SGHRS and CDR2 YFSETQ. The CDR3 DNA sequence: TGCGCCAGCAGCTTGGCTGAGAGCACTAAGGAGTTCTTC. Translation: CASSLAESTKEFF.

The chain combines TRBV19 with TRBJ1-1; D gene unclear. The V end was cut by 4 bases, the J end by 3 bases, with 9 bases between. This CDR3 has 13 amino acids. Germline CDR1 and CDR2: LNHDA and SQIVND (reference sequence). CDR3 residues: CASSTQSDTEAFF. CDR3 nucleotide sequence: TGTGCCAGTAGTACCCAGTCTGACACTGAAGCTTTCTTT.

The V and J genes are TRBV29-1 and TRBJ1-4, with D perhaps TRBD1 (5 bases). V lost 8 bases, J lost 4 bases, and 14 bases lay in between. This CDR3 has 13 amino acids. Germline V gene data show CDR1 as SQVTM and CDR2 as ANQGSEA. The CDR3 sequence: CSIRQIDNEKLFF. CDR3 in DNA: TGCAGCATCCGACAGATAGATAATGAAAAACTGTTTTTT.

The rearrangement uses TRBV27 and TRBJ2-1; D remains unclear. Trimming removed 3 bases from V and 0 bases from J, with 9 bases in between. The CDR3 spans 15 residues. The germline gives CDR1 MNHEY, CDR2 SMNVEV (reference sequence). DNA of the CDR3: TGTGCCAGCAGTTTGGTCCGAGGCTCCTACAATGAGCAGTTCTTC. Its protein product is CASSLVRGSYNEQFF.

This clone was detected once. The gene calls are TRBV5-6 and TRBJ2-1, with 8 nucleotides matching TRBD2. Germline V gives CDR1 SGHDT, CDR2 YYEEEE. Trimming cost V 3 bases and J 3 bases; bases outside gene matches: 11. The CDR3 loop spans 17 amino acids. CDR3 amino acids: CASSSPGAGGGYNEQFF. CDR3 sequence (DNA): TGTGCCAGCAGCTCCCCGGGGGCGGGAGGAGGCTACAATGAGCAGTTCTTC.

The genes are TRBV28 and TRBJ2-1, with 11 bases fitting TRBD2. This CDR3 contains 14 residues. Germline V gene sequence: CDR1 MDHEN, CDR2 SYDVKM. Losses at the gene ends were 7 bases for V and 3 bases for J; bases not matched to a gene: 2. CDR3 nucleotides: TGTGCCAGCACCACTAGCGGGGGCTACAATGAGCAGTTCTTC. This translates into CASTTSGGYNEQFF. Full variable domain (rest looked up from reference TRBV28 and TRBJ2-1): DVKVTQSSRYLVKRTGEKVFLECVQDMDHENMFWYRQDPGLGLRLIYFSYDVKMKEKGDIPEGYSVSREKKERFSLILESASTNQTSMYLCASTTSGGYNEQFFGPGTRLTVL.

This rearrangement joins TRBV10-3 to TRBJ2-2, with 8 bases identical to TRBD2. Germline assignment: CDR1 ENHRY and CDR2 SYGVKD. The CDR3 length is 17 residues. V trimming: 0 bases; J trimming: 2 bases; junction bases outside the gene matches: 5. The CDR3 spells CAISESGVAGNTGELFF. CDR3 nucleotide sequence: TGTGCCATCAGTGAGTCTGGGGTAGCGGGAAACACCGGGGAGCTGTTTTTT.

The genes are TRBV7-2 and TRBJ2-3; D is undetermined. Trimming removed 5 bases at V and 2 bases at J, with 5 bases between. The CDR3 is 12 amino acids. Germline V CDR1 and CDR2: SGHTA, FQGNSA. The CDR3 region is CASSDNTDTQYF. The CDR3 DNA reads as TGTGCCAGCAGCGACAACACAGATACGCAGTATTTT.

The chain joins TRBV4-1 to TRBJ2-3; D call uncertain. The CDR3 extends over 13 amino acids. Looked up from germline, CDR1 is MGHRA and CDR2 is YSYEKL. Trimming removed 5 bases at V and 1 base at J, with 7 bases between. The CDR3 DNA reads as TGCGCCAGCAGCACCCGAGGCACAGATACGCAGTATTTT. It is translated as CASSTRGTDTQYF.

The chain couples TRBV21-1 to TRBJ2-1; the listed D gene, TRBD1, was not tested against the DNA. TRBV21-1 is described as a pseudogene. This CDR3 contains 15 residues. Here the CDR3 DNA reads TGTGCCAGCAGCCTCTTGGACAGCTCCTACAATGAGCAGTTCTTC. Translation gives CASSLLDSSYNEQFF.

In this sample, this clone turned up once. CDR3 region: CASSVVIQGHTEAFF. As DNA, the CDR3 is TGTGCCAGCAGCGTAGTAATACAGGGGCACACTGAAGCTTTCTTT. This rearrangement joins TRBV9 to TRBJ1-1; 7 bases are a match to TRBD1. Germline V gene lookup returns CDR1 SGDLS and CDR2 YYNGEE. The ends lost 0 bases at V and 3 bases at J; junction bases unmatched: 5. The CDR3 has 15 amino acids.

The chain uses TRBV5-4 and TRBJ1-1; weak D call: TRBD1 (5 bases). Looked up from germline, CDR1 is SGHNT and CDR2 is YYREEE (reference sequence). The CDR3 contains 16 residues. Trimming pared 0 bases from V and 0 bases from J, leaving 12 bases between. The CDR3 nucleotides read TGTGCCAGCAGCTTGGGTCTAAGACAGATGAACACTGAAGCTTTCTTT. It specifies CASSLGLRQMNTEAFF.